The 29 T cell receptor beta chains below were found in one sample sequenced in a study of blood T cell repertoires in COVID-19. This table comes from immunoSEQ multiplex PCR, and its TCRdb copy is limited to in-frame clones, with some not included. The sample holds roughly 200,000 clones, under 80% seen once. The sequenced sample was peripheral blood. All receptors derive from a man aged 50-59 years who had recovered from COVID-19.

The gene calls are TRBV18 and TRBJ1-1, with D maybe TRBD1 (5 bases). Deletions cut 3 bases from V and 6 bases from J, with 17 bases between. The CDR3 is 15 residues long. CDR1 KGHSH and CDR2 LQKENI come from the germline V gene. CDR3 protein: CASSPRNRGSAEAFF. The CDR3, as DNA: TGTGCCAGCTCACCTCGGAACCGGGGGAGCGCTGAAGCTTTCTTT. The variable domain in full, with the rest retrieved from reference TRBV18 and TRBJ1-1, is NAGVMQNPRHLVRRRGQEARLRCSPMKGHSHVYWYRQLPEEGLKFMVYLQKENIIDESGMPKERFSAEFPKEGPSILRIQQVVRGDSAAYFCASSPRNRGSAEAFFGQGTRLTVV.

V and J are TRBV6-2 or TRBV6-3 and TRBJ1-1; weak D call: TRBD1 (6 bases). Germline lookup yields CDR1 MNHEY and CDR2 SVGEGT. This CDR3 spans 14 amino acids. Trimming took 8 bases from V and 4 from J, leaving 17 bases between them. CDR3 sequence reads: CASCHREGGTEAFF. DNA of the CDR3: TGTGCCAGCTGCCACAGGGAGGGTGGCACTGAAGCTTTCTTT.

V is TRBV19 and J is TRBJ2-4; D may be TRBD2 (5 bases). Per germline, CDR1 LNHDA and CDR2 SQIVND (reference sequence). V was pared by 7 bases and J by 6 bases, with 19 bases between. The length of the CDR3 is 15 residues. Here the CDR3 DNA reads TGTGCCAGTACCCCAAGACCCAAGGACTTAAACATTCAGTACTTC. This translates into CASTPRPKDLNIQYF.

The J gene is TRBJ1-5, the V gene TRBV19; a weak D match, TRBD1 (6 bases). V lost 1 base, J lost 1 base, and 17 bases lay in between. Germline assignment: CDR1 LNHDA and CDR2 SQIVND (reference sequence). CDR3 length: 18 amino acids. The CDR3 protein is CASSIGSLWQGSNQPQHF. CDR3 sequence (DNA): TGTGCCAGTAGTATAGGCTCTTTGTGGCAGGGGAGCAATCAGCCCCAGCATTTT.

This chain joins TRBV20-1 and TRBJ1-4; no firm D call. The CDR3 consists of 11 residues. V dropped 5 bases and J dropped 5 bases, with 6 bases sitting between them. Per the germline V gene, CDR1 is DFQATT and CDR2 is SNEGSKA (reference sequence). The CDR3 bases are TGCAGTGCTCTCACAAATGAAAAACTGTTTTTT. Translating gives CSALTNEKLFF.

The chain uses TRBV7-2 and TRBJ1-5; a weak D match, TRBD1 (5 bases). This CDR3 has 14 residues. Deletions cut 3 bases from V and 4 bases from J, with 10 bases between. Germline V gene lookup returns CDR1 SGHTA and CDR2 FQGNSA. The chain's CDR3 is CASSLRRGNQPQHF. As DNA, the CDR3 is TGTGCCAGCAGCTTGAGGAGGGGAAATCAGCCCCAGCATTTT.

The table lists this clone with a count of one. The genes are TRBV15 and TRBJ1-2, with 8 nucleotides matching TRBD1. CDR1 is LNHNV, CDR2 YYDKDF, per germline (reference sequence). This CDR3 is 14 amino acids long. V shed 5 bases, J shed 7 bases, and the junction held 9 bases outside the gene matches. This CDR3 is CATSVRQGSIGYTF. The CDR3 DNA reads TGTGCCACCAGCGTAAGACAGGGGTCGATTGGCTACACCTTC.

As concerns this clone: A junction boundary mismatches the germline segment, possibly from a read error. The rearrangement uses TRBV30 and TRBJ1-3; D gene unclear. The CDR3 covers 13 residues. Germline assignment: CDR1 GTSNPN and CDR2 SVGIG (reference sequence). The CDR3 bases are TGTGCCTGGAACCCCGACACTGGCAACACCATATATTTT. Amino acid sequence: CAWNPDTGNTIYF.

This rearrangement joins TRBV27 to TRBJ2-3, with 13 bases aligning to TRBD2. The CDR3 has 16 amino acids. After removal of 7 bases from V and 6 bases from J, the junction contained 10 bases not matched to a gene. CDR1 is MNHEY and CDR2 is SMNVEV in the germline V gene (reference sequence). DNA of the CDR3: TGTGCCAGCACCCCACTAGCGGGGGGGTTCGAGGATACGCAGTATTTT. It is translated as CASTPLAGGFEDTQYF.

This rearrangement joins TRBV29-1 to TRBJ2-7; D is perhaps TRBD2 (6 bases). CDR1 and CDR2 from the germline V gene are SQVTM and ANQGSEA. CDR3 length equals 13 residues. V lost 7 bases to trimming and J lost 3 bases, with 16 bases between them. For the CDR3, the DNA is TGCAGCGCATACGGCGGGATCGTCTACGAGCAGTACTTC. Its protein is CSAYGGIVYEQYF.

This chain links TRBV7-9 with TRBJ1-6; 7 bases agree with TRBD1. Trimming removed 2 bases from V and 4 bases from J; junction bases left unmatched: 2. CDR1 and CDR2 (germline): SEHNR, FQNEAQ (reference sequence). The CDR3 contains 15 residues. The CDR3 spells CASSLRGQYNSPLHF. As DNA, the CDR3 is TGTGCCAGCAGCTTAAGGGGACAGTATAATTCACCCCTCCACTTT.

This sequence joins TRBV7-4 and TRBJ2-3; D unresolved. V was cut by 8 bases and J by 0 bases, with 15 bases left in between. Germline V gene lookup returns CDR1 SGHVT and CDR2 SQSDAQ. The length of the CDR3 is 15 residues. CDR3 nucleotide sequence: TGTGCCAGCCTCAAAGCCCCCGGGAGCACAGATACGCAGTATTTT. Protein: CASLKAPGSTDTQYF.

V is TRBV5-1 and J is TRBJ2-7, with D maybe TRBD1 (6 bases). There are 14 residues in the CDR3. V gave up 5 bases and J gave up 1 base, with 13 bases separating them. Germline assignment: CDR1 SGHRS and CDR2 YFSETQ. The CDR3 loop is CASRAGTSSYEQYF. As DNA, the CDR3 is TGCGCCAGCAGGGCCGGGACATCTTCCTACGAGCAGTACTTC.

The chain joins TRBV18 to TRBJ1-4; 7 positions match TRBD1. The germline CDR1 and CDR2 sequences are KGHSH and LQKENI. V lost 0 bases, J lost 6 bases, and 10 bases stayed unmatched. This CDR3 region has 17 residues. The CDR3 region has the DNA TGTGCCAGCTCACCACCTCATGGAGACAGGGCCTATGAAAAACTGTTTTTT. Encoded protein: CASSPPHGDRAYEKLFF.

The rearrangement links TRBV7-2 to TRBJ2-3, with 11 positions matching TRBD2. Germline lookup yields CDR1 SGHTA and CDR2 FQGNSA. The V and J ends lost 6 bases and 2 bases, in that order; junction bases with no gene match: 7. This CDR3 spans 16 amino acids. The CDR3 DNA is TGTGCCAGCAGATTGACTAGCGGGACATTCACAGATACGCAGTATTTT. Its translation: CASRLTSGTFTDTQYF. The full variable domain, in which reference TRBV7-2 and TRBJ2-3 provide the parts outside the CDR3, is GAGVSQSPSNKVTEKGKDVELRCDPISGHTALYWYRQSLGQGLEFLIYFQGNSAPDKSGLPSDRFSAERTGGSVSTLTIQRTQQEDSAVYLCASRLTSGTFTDTQYFGPGTRLTVL.

V is TRBV19 and J is TRBJ2-7; perhaps TRBD2 as D (6 bases). The V gene lost 6 bases and the J gene lost 3 bases, with 15 bases spanning the gap. The CDR3 covers 14 residues. Germline loops: CDR1 LNHDA, CDR2 SQIVND (reference sequence). The CDR3 DNA reads TGTGCCAGTAGACGGGGCGGGGCGGGCTACGAGCAGTACTTC. Its protein is CASRRGGAGYEQYF.

This chain links TRBV7-2 with TRBJ2-3; no firm D call. The germline gives CDR1 SGHTA, CDR2 FQGNSA. CDR3 length: 15 amino acids. Trimming cost V 1 base and J 0 bases, with 8 bases left between them. As DNA, the CDR3 is TGTGCCAGCAGCTTAGGAGTAACTAGCACAGATACGCAGTATTTT. Residues: CASSLGVTSTDTQYF. Filled out from reference TRBV7-2 and TRBJ2-3, the complete variable domain reads GAGVSQSPSNKVTEKGKDVELRCDPISGHTALYWYRQSLGQGLEFLIYFQGNSAPDKSGLPSDRFSAERTGGSVSTLTIQRTQQEDSAVYLCASSLGVTSTDTQYFGPGTRLTVL.

The rearrangement links TRBV28 to TRBJ1-2; possibly TRBD1 for D (5 bases). Germline CDR1 is MDHEN and CDR2 is SYDVKM. With 3 bases removed from V and 2 bases from J, the gap between germline ends came to 10 bases. The CDR3 is made up of 14 amino acids. The DNA of the CDR3 is TGTGCCAGCAGTTTTCCGGGGGACAACTATGGCTACACCTTC. Protein: CASSFPGDNYGYTF.

The V gene is TRBV28, the J gene TRBJ2-7; TRBD2 might be the D (6 bases). Trimming removed 6 bases from V and 2 bases from J, with 11 bases in between. The CDR3 is made up of 13 amino acids. Germline CDR1 is MDHEN and CDR2 is SYDVKM. CDR3 DNA sequence: TGTGCCAGCAGCACTCCGGGGGCCTACGAGCAGTACTTC. Residues: CASSTPGAYEQYF.

This chain connects TRBV6-6 to TRBJ2-7, with 7 nucleotides matching TRBD1. The germline gives CDR1 MNHNY, CDR2 SVGAGI (reference sequence). The CDR3 has 15 amino acids. V lost 7 bases, J lost 2 bases, and 11 bases stayed unmatched. The DNA of the CDR3 is TGTGCCAGCATCAAATCCGAGACAGGGACCTACGAGCAGTACTTC. This gives the protein CASIKSETGTYEQYF.

This clone came up a few times. This chain links TRBV5-3 with TRBJ2-1; TRBD2 matches 13 bases. TRBV5-3 belongs to the ORF category, with a function that is uncertain. The junction had 12 bases not matched to a gene; V was cut back by 4 bases and J by 8 bases. The CDR3 is 17 amino acids. CDR3 amino acids: CARSLGLAGADFHEQFF. CDR3 coding DNA: TGTGCCAGAAGCCTCGGACTAGCGGGAGCAGATTTCCATGAGCAGTTCTTC.

The genes are TRBV7-9 and TRBJ1-5, with 7 bases lining up with TRBD1. Germline V gene lookup returns CDR1 SEHNR and CDR2 FQNEAQ (reference sequence). V dropped 3 bases and J dropped 3; count of bases not matched to a gene: 2. The CDR3 covers 14 residues. As DNA, the CDR3 is TGTGCCAGCAGCTTTCAGGGGGACAATCAGCCCCAGCATTTT. It is translated as CASSFQGDNQPQHF.

The chain uses TRBV6-2 or TRBV6-3 and TRBJ2-7; 7 positions match TRBD1. CDR1 and CDR2 from the germline V gene are MNHEY and SVGEGT. CDR3 size: 17 residues. Trimming removed 0 bases from V and 4 bases from J; junction bases left unmatched: 12. Written as DNA, the CDR3 is TGTGCCAGCAGTTACTCGAATTTCCAAGCCAGGGGGTACGAGCAGTACTTC. It yields the protein CASSYSNFQARGYEQYF.

This clone showed up just a few times. The chain combines TRBV7-2 with TRBJ2-3; D remains unclear. Trimming took off 5 bases at V and 1 base at J, with 19 bases between the two ends. CDR1 is SGHTA, CDR2 FQGNSA, per germline. CDR3 size: 17 residues. CDR3 sequence: CASSPSVTDSRTDTQYF. CDR3 nucleotide sequence: TGTGCCAGCAGCCCATCTGTAACTGACTCCCGCACAGATACGCAGTATTTT.

This clone was seen a single time. V gene TRBV18 combines with J gene TRBJ2-1; 14 bases are shared with TRBD2. The junction had 12 bases not matched to a gene; V was cut back by 4 bases and J by 4 bases. The CDR3 runs 19 residues. Germline V gene lookup returns CDR1 KGHSH and CDR2 LQKENI. DNA of the CDR3: TGTGCCAGCTCACGAGCTAAGACTAGCGGGAGGGTACCATACAATGAGCAGTTCTTC. Amino acid sequence: CASSRAKTSGRVPYNEQFF. Full variable domain (outside the CDR3, taken from reference TRBV18 and TRBJ2-1): NAGVMQNPRHLVRRRGQEARLRCSPMKGHSHVYWYRQLPEEGLKFMVYLQKENIIDESGMPKERFSAEFPKEGPSILRIQQVVRGDSAAYFCASSRAKTSGRVPYNEQFFGPGTRLTVL.

For the CDR3, the DNA is TGCGCCAGCAGCTTTGGCGTAGACTCCCAAGGTTATCACATTCAGTACTTC. This encodes CASSFGVDSQGYHIQYF. The chain joins TRBV5-1 to TRBJ2-4; D remains unclear. Germline V gene sequence: CDR1 SGHRS, CDR2 YFSETQ. The CDR3 contains 17 residues. The germline V and J ends were trimmed by 2 bases and 8 bases, with 23 bases remaining between them.

This chain links TRBV30 with TRBJ1-4, with D possibly being TRBD1 (6 bases). This CDR3 has 14 residues. In germline, CDR1 is GTSNPN, CDR2 SVGIG (reference sequence). Trimming took off 1 base at V and 9 bases at J, with 15 bases between the two ends. The CDR3 is CAWSELRQVKKLFF. The CDR3, as DNA: TGTGCCTGGAGTGAGTTGCGACAGGTGAAAAAACTGTTTTTT. Together with reference TRBV30 and TRBJ1-4, the CDR3 gives the full variable domain: SQTIHQWPATLVQPVGSPLSLECTVEGTSNPNLYWYRQAAGRGLQLLFYSVGIGQISSEVPQNLSASRPQDRQFILSSKKLLLSDSGFYLCAWSELRQVKKLFFGSGTQLSVL.

The rearrangement links TRBV11-2 to TRBJ2-1, with D possibly being TRBD2 (6 bases). The V end was cut by 6 bases, the J end by 3 bases, with 9 bases between. The CDR3 sequence is 13 residues long. The germline V gene has CDR1 SGHAT and CDR2 FQNNGV. CDR3 loop: CASSRGNYNEQFF. The CDR3 DNA is TGTGCCAGCAGTCGGGGGAACTACAATGAGCAGTTCTTC.

The J gene is TRBJ2-3, the V gene TRBV6-4, with 10 bases matching TRBD2. Germline assignment: CDR1 MRHNA and CDR2 SNTAGT. V shed 3 bases and J 4 bases; nucleotides not matched to a gene: 4. This CDR3 region has 15 residues. The CDR3 DNA reads TGTGCCAGCAGTGAGAAAGCGGGAGGGCCAGATACGCAGTATTTT. It translates to CASSEKAGGPDTQYF.